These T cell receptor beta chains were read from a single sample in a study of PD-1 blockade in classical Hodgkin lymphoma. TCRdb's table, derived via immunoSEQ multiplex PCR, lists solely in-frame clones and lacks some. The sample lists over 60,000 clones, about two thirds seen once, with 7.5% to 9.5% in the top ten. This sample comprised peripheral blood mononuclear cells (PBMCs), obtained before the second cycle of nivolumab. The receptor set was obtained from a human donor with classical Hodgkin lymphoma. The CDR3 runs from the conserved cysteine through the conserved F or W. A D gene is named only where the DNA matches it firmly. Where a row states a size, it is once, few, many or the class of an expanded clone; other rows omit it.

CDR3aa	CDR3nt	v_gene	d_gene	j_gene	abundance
CASSSDSNYGYTF	TGTGCCAGCTCATCCGACAGTAACTATGGCTACACCTTC	TRBV18	-	TRBJ1-2	-
CASSLGLAEYTGELFF	TGTGCCAGCAGCTTAGGGCTAGCGGAATACACCGGGGAGCTGTTTTTT	TRBV7-9	TRBD2	TRBJ2-2	-
CATSGFSADTQYF	TGTGCCACCAGCGGATTTAGCGCAGATACGCAGTATTTT	TRBV15	-	TRBJ2-3	-
CASGASGGNEQFF	TGTGCCAGCGGGGCTAGCGGGGGGAATGAGCAGTTCTTC	TRBV27	TRBD2	TRBJ2-1	-
CSVGSRGTYNSNEQFF	TGCAGCGTCGGGTCTAGGGGAACTTACAACTCCAATGAGCAGTTCTTC	TRBV29-1	-	TRBJ2-1	-
CASSFAAGEQYF	TGTGCCAGCAGTTTCGCAGCGGGGGAGCAGTACTTC	TRBV11-2	TRBD2	TRBJ2-7	few
CASSPGQGGYTF	TGCGCCAGCAGCCCCGGACAGGGCGGCTACACCTTC	TRBV5-1	TRBD1	TRBJ1-2	-
CASSLAYGQEPTGELFF	TGTGCCAGCAGCCTGGCCTATGGACAGGAGCCGACCGGGGAGCTGTTTTTT	TRBV9	TRBD1	TRBJ2-2	-
CASSLGAGGEETQYF	TGTGCCAGCAGCTTAGGAGCGGGGGGGGAAGAGACCCAGTACTTC	TRBV7-9	TRBD2	TRBJ2-5	many
CASSSSGDYEQYF	TGTGCCAGCAGCTCTTCAGGGGACTACGAGCAGTACTTC	TRBV5-6	-	TRBJ2-7	-
CARKRLAALPYEQYF	TGTGCCAGAAAAAGACTAGCGGCCCTACCGTACGAGCAGTACTTC	TRBV10-3	TRBD2	TRBJ2-7	-
CSGRGLAGGETQYF	TGCAGCGGGCGGGGACTAGCGGGAGGGGAGACCCAGTACTTC	TRBV29-1	TRBD2	TRBJ2-5	-
CASSPRQGGGEKLFF	TGTGCCAGCAGCCCGCGACAGGGCGGTGGTGAAAAACTGTTTTTT	TRBV7-9	TRBD1	TRBJ1-4	once
CASSLAGRGRTEAFF	TGTGCCAGCAGCTTAGCGGGGAGGGGCCGGACTGAAGCTTTCTTT	TRBV11-1	-	TRBJ1-1	-
CASSQGTGLINEQFF	TGTGCCAGCTCACAGGGGACAGGGCTAATCAATGAGCAGTTCTTC	TRBV18	TRBD1	TRBJ2-1	once
CASSFWKDGYTF	TGTGCCAGCAGTTTCTGGAAGGATGGCTACACCTTC	TRBV28	-	TRBJ1-2	-
CASSSLGVPYEQYF	TGCGCCAGCAGCTCCTTGGGGGTCCCCTACGAGCAGTACTTC	TRBV5-1	-	TRBJ2-7	few
CASSLAGGLGEQYF	TGTGCCAGCAGCTTAGCAGGCGGGCTCGGGGAGCAGTACTTC	TRBV7-2	-	TRBJ2-7	-
CASSTGTSGSGYNEQFF	TGTGCCAGCAGTACTGGGACTAGCGGGAGTGGATACAATGAGCAGTTCTTC	TRBV28	TRBD2	TRBJ2-1	-
CASSYSHDQPQHF	TGTGCCAGCAGTTACTCACATGATCAGCCCCAGCATTTT	TRBV6-6	-	TRBJ1-5	medium-sized
CAGTSGRMNEQYF	TGTGCCGGTACTAGCGGGAGGATGAACGAGCAGTACTTC	TRBV2	TRBD2	TRBJ2-7	once
CASRQPGGQGNIYGYTF	TGTGCCAGCAGGCAGCCCGGGGGACAGGGGAATATCTATGGCTACACCTTC	TRBV7-9	TRBD1	TRBJ1-2	-
CASRIGSSSGNTIYF	TGTGCCAGCAGAATAGGCAGCAGCTCTGGAAACACCATATATTTT	TRBV28	-	TRBJ1-3	few
CASSGLAGGSDEQFF	TGTGCCAGCAGTGGACTAGCGGGAGGTAGTGATGAGCAGTTCTTC	TRBV2	TRBD2	TRBJ2-1	once
CASSRDGVFGAFF	TGCGCCAGCAGCCGGGACGGAGTCTTTGGAGCTTTCTTT	TRBV5-1	-	TRBJ1-1	few
CASSLLAGGPNEQFF	TGTGCCAGCAGCCTCCTAGCGGGAGGGCCCAATGAGCAGTTCTTC	TRBV6-5	TRBD2	TRBJ2-1	-
CASSERAYQGTQYF	TGTGCCAGCAGTGAACGAGCCTATCAGGGGACCCAGTACTTC	TRBV6-1	-	TRBJ2-5	-
CASSVGGGGTGVTDTQYF	TGTGCCAGCAGCGTAGGCGGAGGGGGGACAGGGGTAACAGATACGCAGTATTTT	TRBV9	TRBD1	TRBJ2-3	-
CASSLGATGVETQYF	TGCGCCAGCAGCTTGGGCGCGACAGGGGTAGAGACCCAGTACTTC	TRBV5-1	TRBD1	TRBJ2-5	once